This is a list of T cell receptor beta chains from one sample in a study of cytomegalovirus exposure and HLA in healthy donors. Profiled with immunoSEQ multiplex PCR; TCRdb holds only in-frame clones, not every one. This table holds 200,000 to 300,000 clones, 84% found once. What was sequenced was PBMCs. These TCRs come from a woman in her forties in good health and CMV-seropositive. The CDR3 runs from the conserved cysteine through the conserved F or W. A D gene is named only where the DNA matches it firmly. A clone size is listed for some rows: how often the clone was seen (once, few, many), or a class if it is expanded.

cdr3_nt: TGTGCCAGTCTCAACCGAGAGGTGGGCACTGAAGCTTTCTTT; cdr3_aa: CASLNREVGTEAFF; d_call: -; j_call: TRBJ1-1; clone_size: once; v_call: TRBV19
cdr3_nt: TGTGCCAGCAGTTTAACGACAGGAACTAACTATGGCTACACCTTC; cdr3_aa: CASSLTTGTNYGYTF; d_call: -; j_call: TRBJ1-2; clone_size: -; v_call: TRBV6-5
cdr3_nt: TGTGCCACCAGCAGAGATGGCGGGAGGATCGGAGATACGCAGTATTTT; cdr3_aa: CATSRDGGRIGDTQYF; d_call: TRBD2; j_call: TRBJ2-3; clone_size: -; v_call: TRBV15
cdr3_nt: TGCGCCAGCAGCCAAGCAAGTAGTAAGGAGTCAGATACGCAGTATTTT; cdr3_aa: CASSQASSKESDTQYF; d_call: -; j_call: TRBJ2-3; clone_size: -; v_call: TRBV4-3
cdr3_nt: TGTGCCAGCAGCCCACACAGGGGGCCCCCTACCTACGAGCAGTACTTC; cdr3_aa: CASSPHRGPPTYEQYF; d_call: TRBD1; j_call: TRBJ2-7; clone_size: -; v_call: TRBV4-2
cdr3_nt: TGTGCCAGTAGTATTAACAGGGAGGGTAATTCACCCCTCCACTTT; cdr3_aa: CASSINREGNSPLHF; d_call: -; j_call: TRBJ1-6; clone_size: -; v_call: TRBV19
cdr3_nt: TGTGCCTGGGGCACCAGCGCTCAGAGGAATACGCAGTATTTT; cdr3_aa: CAWGTSAQRNTQYF; d_call: -; j_call: TRBJ2-3; clone_size: -; v_call: TRBV30
cdr3_nt: TGCAGCGTTGAAGAAGGGGAGGGAGGGGAGAGTGAGCAGTTCTTC; cdr3_aa: CSVEEGEGGESEQFF; d_call: TRBD2; j_call: TRBJ2-1; clone_size: once; v_call: TRBV29-1
cdr3_nt: TGTGCCAGCCGGACAGACTTCCAAAACGGTGGCTACACCTTC; cdr3_aa: CASRTDFQNGGYTF; d_call: -; j_call: TRBJ1-2; clone_size: -; v_call: TRBV25-1
cdr3_nt: TGCAGCGTTGAGAACAGGTTCTCTGGAAACACCATATATTTT; cdr3_aa: CSVENRFSGNTIYF; d_call: -; j_call: TRBJ1-3; clone_size: once; v_call: TRBV29-1
cdr3_nt: TGTGCCAGCAGCTTAGAGCCAGGGGATTACGAGCAGTACTTC; cdr3_aa: CASSLEPGDYEQYF; d_call: -; j_call: TRBJ2-7; clone_size: -; v_call: TRBV13
cdr3_nt: TGTGCCAGCAGCGGACAGACTAACTCCTACGAGCAGTACTTC; cdr3_aa: CASSGQTNSYEQYF; d_call: -; j_call: TRBJ2-7; clone_size: -; v_call: TRBV13
cdr3_nt: TGCAGCGTTGTACAGGGTAATGGCTACACCTTC; cdr3_aa: CSVVQGNGYTF; d_call: -; j_call: TRBJ1-2; clone_size: -; v_call: TRBV29-1
cdr3_nt: TGTGCTAGCAGCTTAAATATCCAGGGCGCCCAAGAGACCCAGTACTTC; cdr3_aa: CASSLNIQGAQETQYF; d_call: -; j_call: TRBJ2-5; clone_size: -; v_call: TRBV7-7
cdr3_nt: TGTGCCAGTAGTATGTCAGGGGGCGCGGGCAATCAGCCCCAGCATTTT; cdr3_aa: CASSMSGGAGNQPQHF; d_call: TRBD1; j_call: TRBJ1-5; clone_size: -; v_call: TRBV19
cdr3_nt: TGTGCCTCTCCGACTAGCGGTTACAATGAGCAGTTCTTC; cdr3_aa: CASPTSGYNEQFF; d_call: TRBD2; j_call: TRBJ2-1; clone_size: -; v_call: TRBV30
cdr3_nt: TGTGCCAGCCCTAGGGAGGAACAGCCCCAGCATTTT; cdr3_aa: CASPREEQPQHF; d_call: -; j_call: TRBJ1-5; clone_size: -; v_call: TRBV27
cdr3_nt: TGCGCCAGCAGCCCCGAAAGGGGAATCTACGAGCAGTACTTC; cdr3_aa: CASSPERGIYEQYF; d_call: -; j_call: TRBJ2-7; clone_size: -; v_call: TRBV5-1
cdr3_nt: TGCGCCAGCAGCTTTTTAGCGGGCCAAGAGACCCAGTACTTC; cdr3_aa: CASSFLAGQETQYF; d_call: TRBD2; j_call: TRBJ2-5; clone_size: -; v_call: TRBV5-1
cdr3_nt: TGTGCCAGCAGCTTACTAGCGGGAGCGTTCGGGGAGCTGTTTTTT; cdr3_aa: CASSLLAGAFGELFF; d_call: TRBD2; j_call: TRBJ2-2; clone_size: -; v_call: TRBV7-2
cdr3_nt: TGCGCCAGCAGCCAAGTAGCGGGAGGAGCGAACACCGGGGAGCTGTTTTTT; cdr3_aa: CASSQVAGGANTGELFF; d_call: TRBD2; j_call: TRBJ2-2; clone_size: -; v_call: TRBV4-3
cdr3_nt: TGTGCCAGCAGCACGACAGGGCCGCACGAGCAGTACTTC; cdr3_aa: CASSTTGPHEQYF; d_call: TRBD1; j_call: TRBJ2-7; clone_size: -; v_call: TRBV7-9
cdr3_nt: TGTGCCAGCAGCGAACAGGGTCCCGAGCAGTACTTC; cdr3_aa: CASSEQGPEQYF; d_call: -; j_call: TRBJ2-7; clone_size: -; v_call: TRBV6-6
cdr3_nt: TGTGCCAGCAGCTTAGGAGGGAGGGGTTCCTACAATGAGCAGTTCTTC; cdr3_aa: CASSLGGRGSYNEQFF; d_call: TRBD2; j_call: TRBJ2-1; clone_size: -; v_call: TRBV7-8
cdr3_nt: TGTGCCAGCACCTTCGCTCGGGTTCAAGAGACCCAGTACTTC; cdr3_aa: CASTFARVQETQYF; d_call: -; j_call: TRBJ2-5; clone_size: -; v_call: TRBV7-8
cdr3_nt: TGTGCCAGCAGCGCCCTGAATGCGGGGGAGACCCAGTACTTC; cdr3_aa: CASSALNAGETQYF; d_call: -; j_call: TRBJ2-5; clone_size: -; v_call: TRBV9
cdr3_nt: TGTGCCAGCAGAGGGACAGTTAACTATGGCTACACCTTC; cdr3_aa: CASRGTVNYGYTF; d_call: TRBD1; j_call: TRBJ1-2; clone_size: -; v_call: TRBV28
cdr3_nt: TGTGCCAGCAGTTGGGCAGGGGAGCGTGGGGAAGCTTTCTTT; cdr3_aa: CASSWAGERGEAFF; d_call: -; j_call: TRBJ1-1; clone_size: -; v_call: TRBV27
cdr3_nt: TGTGCCAGCTCACCAGGGTTAGCGACCTCTGGGGCCAACGTCCTGACTTTC; cdr3_aa: CASSPGLATSGANVLTF; d_call: -; j_call: TRBJ2-6; clone_size: -; v_call: TRBV18
cdr3_nt: TGTGCCAGCACCAGGACAGGGTTAAAACTGTTTTTT; cdr3_aa: CASTRTGLKLFF; d_call: TRBD1; j_call: TRBJ1-4; clone_size: -; v_call: TRBV5-6
cdr3_nt: TGTGCCAGCAGCTCTGCCGGGACAGGGTACTACGAGCAGTACTTC; cdr3_aa: CASSSAGTGYYEQYF; d_call: TRBD1; j_call: TRBJ2-7; clone_size: -; v_call: TRBV28
cdr3_nt: TGCAGTGCTGGGGGGGGTTGGGAAGCTTTCTTT; cdr3_aa: CSAGGGWEAFF; d_call: -; j_call: TRBJ1-1; clone_size: -; v_call: TRBV20-1
cdr3_nt: TGTGCCAGCAGTTTCGATCGGGAGTCTAGGACAGATACGCAGTATTTT; cdr3_aa: CASSFDRESRTDTQYF; d_call: -; j_call: TRBJ2-3; clone_size: -; v_call: TRBV5-4
cdr3_nt: TGTGCCAGCAGCTTACAGGAGGTCGGGGAGCTGTTTTTT; cdr3_aa: CASSLQEVGELFF; d_call: -; j_call: TRBJ2-2; clone_size: -; v_call: TRBV7-2
cdr3_nt: TGTGCCAGCAGCTTTTTAGGCGGCTTAAATTCACCCCTCCACTTT; cdr3_aa: CASSFLGGLNSPLHF; d_call: -; j_call: TRBJ1-6; clone_size: once; v_call: TRBV5-8
cdr3_nt: TGTGCCAGCAGCCCAGAAATGGACTCGAACTACGAGCAGTACTTC; cdr3_aa: CASSPEMDSNYEQYF; d_call: -; j_call: TRBJ2-7; clone_size: -; v_call: TRBV7-9
cdr3_nt: TGCGCCAGCAGCTGGAGCGGGTCCTACGAGCAGTACTTC; cdr3_aa: CASSWSGSYEQYF; d_call: -; j_call: TRBJ2-7; clone_size: -; v_call: TRBV5-1
cdr3_nt: TGTGCCAGCAGACCTGGGACTAGCGGGGTTACTGAGCAGTTCTTC; cdr3_aa: CASRPGTSGVTEQFF; d_call: TRBD2; j_call: TRBJ2-1; clone_size: -; v_call: TRBV28
cdr3_nt: TGTGCGACTACCGTTTCGGGATTCATGAACACTGAAGCTTTCTTT; cdr3_aa: CATTVSGFMNTEAFF; d_call: -; j_call: TRBJ1-1; clone_size: once; v_call: TRBV6-5
cdr3_nt: TGTGCCAGCAGCGATTTGCGGTTTGGAAACACCATATATTTT; cdr3_aa: CASSDLRFGNTIYF; d_call: -; j_call: TRBJ1-3; clone_size: few; v_call: TRBV11-2
cdr3_nt: TGTGCCAGCAGAATAACAGGGGCGGCAGATACGCAGTATTTT; cdr3_aa: CASRITGAADTQYF; d_call: TRBD1; j_call: TRBJ2-3; clone_size: once; v_call: TRBV11-3
cdr3_nt: TGTGCCAGCAGTTCTAGCGGGGGCGCCCGCTACGAGCAGTACTTC; cdr3_aa: CASSSSGGARYEQYF; d_call: TRBD2; j_call: TRBJ2-7; clone_size: once; v_call: TRBV7-8
cdr3_nt: TGTGCCAGCAGCCAAGTCGGCGGGACCAACTACGAGCAGTACTTC; cdr3_aa: CASSQVGGTNYEQYF; d_call: -; j_call: TRBJ2-7; clone_size: -; v_call: TRBV4-2
cdr3_nt: TGTGCCAGCAGCTTGGGAGTCAATGAGCAGTTCTTC; cdr3_aa: CASSLGVNEQFF; d_call: -; j_call: TRBJ2-1; clone_size: -; v_call: TRBV5-6
cdr3_nt: TGTGCCAGCAGCCCGCCAGGCCAAAACATTCAGTACTTC; cdr3_aa: CASSPPGQNIQYF; d_call: -; j_call: TRBJ2-4; clone_size: -; v_call: TRBV7-6
cdr3_nt: TGTGCCAGCAGCTCGGGACTAGCCTTTTACAATGAGCAGTTCTTC; cdr3_aa: CASSSGLAFYNEQFF; d_call: TRBD2; j_call: TRBJ2-1; clone_size: -; v_call: TRBV5-6
cdr3_nt: TGTGCCAGTAGTATAGTAGGGGCCACAGATACGCAGTATTTT; cdr3_aa: CASSIVGATDTQYF; d_call: -; j_call: TRBJ2-3; clone_size: -; v_call: TRBV19